This entry lists 4 T cell receptor beta chains sequenced from one sample in a study of blood T cell repertoires in COVID-19. This table comes from immunoSEQ multiplex PCR, and its TCRdb copy is limited to in-frame clones, with some not included. The data hold under 300,000 clones, with approximately 86% observed a single time. Sequenced sample: peripheral blood. The receptors originated from a woman in her 70s with active or convalescent COVID-19.

This clone appeared once. The rearrangement uses TRBV15 and TRBJ1-2, with TRBD1 as a possible D gene (5 bases). This CDR3 is built from 14 residues. Germline V gene data show CDR1 as LNHNV and CDR2 as YYDKDF (reference sequence). V was cut by 2 bases and J by 4 bases, with 11 bases left in between. The chain's CDR3 is CATSRTGLSYGYTF. DNA for the CDR3: TGTGCCACCAGCAGAACGGGACTGTCCTATGGCTACACCTTC.

The rearrangement joins TRBV10-3 to TRBJ1-1; 7 bases are shared with TRBD1. The CDR3 runs 13 residues. V lost 6 bases, J lost 4 bases, and 5 bases stayed unmatched. CDR1 and CDR2 from the germline V gene are ENHRY and SYGVKD. CDR3 amino acids: CAIRGSGGTEAFF. The CDR3 DNA sequence: TGTGCCATCAGGGGATCAGGGGGCACTGAAGCTTTCTTT.

This chain links TRBV19 with TRBJ2-1, with 15 nucleotides matching TRBD2. Trimming took 8 bases from V and 4 from J; bases not matched to a gene: 9. Germline V gene data show CDR1 as LNHDA and CDR2 as SQIVND (reference sequence). This CDR3 region has 17 residues. This CDR3 is CASRTSGGVDDYNEQFF. The CDR3 nucleotides are TGTGCCAGTCGGACTAGCGGGGGGGTGGACGATTACAATGAGCAGTTCTTC. Together with reference TRBV19 and TRBJ2-1, the CDR3 gives the full variable domain: DGGITQSPKYLFRKEGQNVTLSCEQNLNHDAMYWYRQDPGQGLRLIYYSQIVNDFQKGDIAEGYSVSREKKESFPLTVTSAQKNPTAFYLCASRTSGGVDDYNEQFFGPGTRLTVL.

The rearrangement links TRBV7-2 to TRBJ2-3, with 13 bases aligning to TRBD2. From germline, CDR1 is SGHTA and CDR2 FQGNSA. CDR3 size: 18 residues. V lost 4 bases and J lost 3; bases outside the gene matches: 10. CDR3 DNA: TGTGCCAGCAGCTCCGTCGGACTAGCGGGGGTGAGGACAGATACGCAGTATTTT. This translates into CASSSVGLAGVRTDTQYF.